This is a list of T cell receptor beta chains from one sample in a study of T-cell reconstitution after alpha-beta-depleted transplantation in children. Each CDR3 protein gets one entry after TCRdb re-called the PCR reads with MiXCR. The repertoire consists of approximately 430,000 distinct CDR3 sequences, with 15% to 20% occurring once and the leading ten covering about 32%. Here the sequenced sample was PBMCs, mostly from graft donor cells, taken 360 days after TCRalphabeta/CD19-depleted stem cell transplant. All receptors come from a boy younger than two who had a stem cell transplant for Wiskott-Aldrich syndrome, so the T cells may come from the graft donor. The CDR3 runs from the conserved cysteine through the conserved F or W. The D gene is left open where the match is weak. The size field is filled for only some rows; it gives once, few, many or a size class.

CDR3 | DNA | D | V | size | length | J
CSVATANAHEQYF | TGCAGCGTTGCTACGGCGAATGCTCACGAGCAGTACTTC | NA | TRBV29-1 | NA | 13 | TRBJ2-7
CASNRQKQETQYF | TGTGCCAGCAACAGACAGAAGCAAGAGACCCAGTACTTC | NA | TRBV11-2 | few | 13 | TRBJ2-5
CASSPIGDRVPWWVADSYNEQFF | TGTGCCAGCAGCCCGATCGGAGACAGGGTCCCATGGTGGGTAGCGGACTCCTACAATGAGCAGTTCTTC | NA | TRBV4-2 | NA | 23 | TRBJ2-1
CASSPVGGAGKNIQYF | TGTGCCAGCAGTCCCGTAGGTGGGGCCGGGAAAAACATTCAGTACTTC | NA | TRBV12-3/TRBV12-4 | many | 16 | TRBJ2-4
CASSSRTGKAYNEQFF | TGTGCCAGCAGCTCCCGGACAGGGAAGGCGTACAATGAGCAGTTCTTC | TRBD1 | TRBV7-9 | NA | 16 | TRBJ2-1
CASRWGPGTGELFF | TGTGCCAGTAGGTGGGGCCCGGGGACCGGGGAGCTGTTTTTT | NA | TRBV19 | few | 14 | TRBJ2-2
CATSKDRGTGELFF | TGTGCCACCAGCAAGGACAGGGGCACCGGGGAGCTGTTTTTT | TRBD1 | TRBV15 | NA | 14 | TRBJ2-2
CASSREPLAGYKYEQYF | TGCGCCAGCAGCCGGGAACCGTTAGCGGGATATAAGTACGAGCAGTACTTC | TRBD2 | TRBV5-1 | few | 17 | TRBJ2-7
CASASNRGRHNEQFF | TGTGCCAGCGCATCAAACAGGGGGCGTCACAATGAGCAGTTCTTC | NA | TRBV21-1 | few | 15 | TRBJ2-1
CASSFKGLAGIQFF | TGTGCCAGCAGTTTTAAGGGGCTAGCGGGAATCCAGTTCTTC | TRBD2 | TRBV12-3/TRBV12-4 | NA | 14 | TRBJ2-1
CASSPAPDYGYTF | TGTGCCAGCAGCCCCGCACCGGACTATGGCTACACCTTC | NA | TRBV28 | few | 13 | TRBJ1-2
CASTDGVDGYTF | TGTGCCAGCACGGACGGTGTGGATGGCTACACCTTC | NA | TRBV28 | few | 12 | TRBJ1-2
CASSLADRLYGYTF | TGTGCCAGCAGTTTAGCGGACAGGCTTTATGGCTACACCTTC | TRBD1 | TRBV12-3/TRBV12-4 | few | 14 | TRBJ1-2
CSARVSSGNTIYF | TGCAGTGCTAGGGTCTCCTCTGGAAACACCATATATTTT | NA | TRBV20-1 | few | 13 | TRBJ1-3
CSALRGVGLFHQPQHF | TGCAGTGCTTTAAGAGGGGTAGGACTCTTTCATCAGCCCCAGCATTTT | NA | TRBV20-1 | few | 16 | TRBJ1-5
CASSTRQGSSNNEQFF | TGTGCCAGCAGTACCAGACAGGGTAGCTCCAACAATGAGCAGTTCTTC | TRBD1 | TRBV25-1 | NA | 16 | TRBJ2-1
CASSYPGAYEQYF | TGTGCCAGCAGTTACCCCGGGGCCTACGAGCAGTACTTC | NA | TRBV6-5 | few | 13 | TRBJ2-7
CASSQAGKGGQETQYF | TGCGCCAGCAGCCAAGCAGGGAAGGGAGGTCAAGAGACCCAGTACTTC | NA | TRBV4-1 | NA | 16 | TRBJ2-5
CASSSRDRYSNEQFF | TGCGCCAGCAGCTCCCGGGACAGGTACTCCAATGAGCAGTTCTTC | TRBD1 | TRBV4-1 | NA | 15 | TRBJ2-1
CASSLGSGMRPDTQYF | TGTGCCAGCAGCTTAGGGAGCGGGATGAGGCCAGATACGCAGTATTTT | TRBD2 | TRBV7-8 | NA | 16 | TRBJ2-3
CATSRKLAGEFYEQYF | TGTGCCACCAGCAGAAAACTAGCGGGAGAGTTCTACGAGCAGTACTTC | TRBD2 | TRBV15 | NA | 16 | TRBJ2-7
CASSYLSGVSYNEQFF | TGTGCCAGCAGTTACCTTAGCGGGGTCTCCTACAATGAGCAGTTCTTC | TRBD2 | TRBV12-3/TRBV12-4 | many | 16 | TRBJ2-1
CASSQQGADEQFF | TGCGCCAGCAGCCAACAGGGGGCTGATGAGCAGTTCTTC | TRBD1 | TRBV5-1 | NA | 13 | TRBJ2-1
CASSYLTGRNEKLFF | TGTGCCAGCAGTTACTTGACAGGGAGGAATGAAAAACTGTTTTTT | TRBD1 | TRBV6-5 | NA | 15 | TRBJ1-4
CASSAGTFQETQYF | TGTGCCAGCAGCGCCGGGACCTTCCAAGAGACCCAGTACTTC | NA | TRBV5-6 | NA | 14 | TRBJ2-5
CASSNLKWAGGVNIQYF | TGTGCCAGCAGCAACCTGAAATGGGCGGGAGGCGTGAACATTCAGTACTTC | TRBD2 | TRBV7-2 | many | 17 | TRBJ2-4
CASSSYLAETQYF | TGTGCCAGCAGCTCGTACCTCGCAGAGACCCAGTACTTC | NA | TRBV5-6 | NA | 13 | TRBJ2-5
CASNLDRGTGEQFF | TGCGCCAGCAACCTAGACAGGGGAACGGGTGAGCAGTTCTTC | TRBD1 | TRBV5-1 | NA | 14 | TRBJ2-1
CASSQSRIAGGLNTQYF | TGTGCCAGCAGCCAGTCAAGAATCGCGGGAGGGCTTAATACGCAGTATTTT | TRBD2 | TRBV7-9 | NA | 17 | TRBJ2-3
CASGSRLVGDEQFF | TGTGCCAGCGGGTCGCGACTAGTCGGCGATGAGCAGTTCTTC | NA | TRBV5-5 | NA | 14 | TRBJ2-1
CASSRTGANQPQHF | TGTGCCAGCAGTAGGACAGGGGCAAATCAGCCCCAGCATTTT | TRBD1 | TRBV12-3/TRBV12-4 | NA | 14 | TRBJ1-5
CASSFGTAYEQYF | TGTGCCAGCAGCTTCGGGACAGCCTACGAGCAGTACTTC | TRBD1 | TRBV7-6 | many | 13 | TRBJ2-7
CASSLLGQVFSGANVLTF | TGCGCCAGCAGCTTGCTGGGACAGGTCTTCTCTGGGGCCAACGTCCTGACTTTC | TRBD1 | TRBV5-1 | NA | 18 | TRBJ2-6
CATSGTSGRVYNEQFF | TGTGCCACCAGTGGGACTAGCGGGAGGGTATACAATGAGCAGTTCTTC | TRBD2 | TRBV24-1 | NA | 16 | TRBJ2-1
CSAVRTNNEQFF | TGCAGTGCGGTGAGGACTAACAATGAGCAGTTCTTC | NA | TRBV20-1 | NA | 12 | TRBJ2-1
CASSFSPGIRVTPTQFF | TGTGCCAGCAGCTTTTCACCCGGGATCAGGGTCACCCCGACGCAGTTCTTC | NA | TRBV7-9 | NA | 17 | TRBJ2-1
CASSQIWDGKTYEQYF | TGTGCCAGCAGCCAAATCTGGGACGGAAAAACCTACGAGCAGTACTTC | NA | TRBV3-1 | NA | 16 | TRBJ2-7
CAISESKVAGDPRRDTQYF | TGTGCCATCAGTGAGTCGAAGGTAGCGGGAGACCCCAGGAGAGATACGCAGTATTTT | TRBD2 | TRBV10-3 | few | 19 | TRBJ2-3
CAISWGVATDTQYF | TGTGCCATCAGCTGGGGGGTGGCCACAGATACGCAGTATTTT | NA | TRBV10-3 | few | 14 | TRBJ2-3
CASSLAVGGTYEQYF | TGTGCCAGCAGCTTAGCGGTGGGGGGAACATACGAGCAGTACTTC | NA | TRBV7-2 | NA | 15 | TRBJ2-7
CSAILAGADTQYF | TGCAGTGCCATACTAGCGGGAGCAGATACGCAGTATTTT | TRBD2 | TRBV20-1 | few | 13 | TRBJ2-3
CASSLNSGKAYGYTF | TGCGCCAGCAGCTTGAACTCAGGCAAAGCCTATGGCTACACCTTC | NA | TRBV5-1 | few | 15 | TRBJ1-2
CASSLRRGTDTQYF | TGTGCCAGCAGCTTACGACGTGGCACAGATACGCAGTATTTT | NA | TRBV12-3/TRBV12-4 | many | 14 | TRBJ2-3
CASSLGTSKYEQYF | TGCGCCAGCAGCTTGGGGACTAGCAAATACGAGCAGTACTTC | TRBD2 | TRBV5-1 | few | 14 | TRBJ2-7
CASRTGAEETQYF | TGTGCCAGCAGGACAGGGGCGGAGGAGACCCAGTACTTC | TRBD1 | TRBV11-3 | NA | 13 | TRBJ2-5
CASSSLQGIQETQYF | TGTGCCAGCAGTTCCTTACAGGGGATACAAGAGACCCAGTACTTC | TRBD1 | TRBV12-3/TRBV12-4 | few | 15 | TRBJ2-5
CSARENEQFF | TGCAGTGCTAGAGAGAATGAGCAGTTCTTC | NA | TRBV20-1 | NA | 10 | TRBJ2-1
CASSLIGTVDYEQYF | TGTGCCAGCAGCCTCATAGGGACAGTGGACTACGAGCAGTACTTC | TRBD1 | TRBV7-9 | few | 15 | TRBJ2-7
CASSIVPGQGYGYTF | TGTGCCAGTAGTATAGTCCCGGGACAGGGCTATGGCTACACCTTC | TRBD1 | TRBV19 | few | 15 | TRBJ1-2